These T cell receptor beta chains were read from a single sample in a study of blood T cells in healthy people across ages. TCRdb redid the calling of the 5' RACE reads with MiXCR, one entry per CDR3 protein. The sample lists over a million distinct CDR3 sequences; 59% were seen once. Source material: blood. All receptors come from a man between 18 and 35 years old in good health. Each CDR3 is given with its conserved first and last residue. The order of the fields is CDR3 length, J gene, V gene, CDR3 protein.

14 TRBJ1-2 TRBV20-1 CSATRDRGIYGYTF
14 TRBJ2-3 TRBV5-1 CASSFLASADTQYF
14 TRBJ2-3 TRBV12-3/TRBV12-4 CASSPPGTQGTQYF
16 TRBJ2-1 TRBV13 CASSPIGQTSDNEQFF
14 NA TRBV5-5 CASSSGTSGIEQYF
15 TRBJ2-3 TRBV2 CASDGAVISTDTQYF
16 TRBJ1-2 TRBV5-5 CASSSSPGTGLYGYTF
16 TRBJ2-5 TRBV4-3 CASSPYQGLAGETQYF
19 TRBJ2-1 TRBV25-1 CASSEREWKSGGRDNEQFF
13 TRBJ2-6 TRBV24-1 CATSLSGANVLTF
13 TRBJ1-1 TRBV29-1 CSVVDREGTEAFF
13 TRBJ1-6 TRBV20-1 CSTTTGLSSPLHF
15 TRBJ2-7 TRBV29-1 CSVEGGGAGTYEQYF
15 TRBJ2-1 TRBV14 CASSQSAGRLNEQFF
15 NA TRBV27 CASSPPDRVAYEQYF
14 TRBJ2-4 TRBV28 CASSLPLAKNIQYF
11 TRBJ2-5 TRBV20-1 CSARAFDEQYF
15 TRBJ2-7 TRBV25-1 CASSEPGQDLYEQYF
13 TRBJ1-2 TRBV12-3/TRBV12-4 CASSPTDNYGYTF
12 TRBJ2-1 TRBV27 CASSKAGNEQFF
14 TRBJ2-5 TRBV12-3/TRBV12-4 CASTPSSGQETQYF
15 TRBJ2-6 TRBV12-3/TRBV12-4 CASSSGVPGANVLTF
18 TRBJ2-1 TRBV6-5 CASSYGVGGGPSYNEQFF
15 TRBJ2-2 TRBV29-1 CSVLAGGGSNGELFF
11 TRBJ1-1 TRBV29-1 CSVEHDTEAFF
12 TRBJ2-7 TRBV7-9 CASSLWVYEQYF
16 TRBJ2-3 TRBV20-1 CSAAGTSGPRSDTQYF
13 TRBJ1-5 TRBV10-3 CAISESGSQPQHF
14 TRBJ2-2 TRBV29-1 CSAEIGRSTGELFF